This T cell receptor beta chain emerged from a study of tumor-infiltrating lymphocytes in primary liver carcinoma. Study at large: Patients were men and women aged 30 to 69 years.

After removal of 5 bases from V and 12 bases from J, the junction contained 14 bases not matched to a gene. Germline V lookup: CDR1 SGHAT, CDR2 FQNNGV. There are 15 residues in the CDR3. cDNA specific to TCR beta was made from roughly 500 ng of total RNA, with a constant-region primer employed for priming. Amplification in three nested multiplex PCR rounds with slightly modified ARM-PCR gave rise to TCR beta libraries. The study ran its first two PCR rounds for 9 to 10 cycles each, using TRBV1-TRBV30 forward primers and a C-beta reverse primer. Each CDR3 protein gets one entry after TCRdb re-called the multiplex PCR reads with MiXCR. The sample includes tens of thousands of distinct CDR3 sequences, about 71% of them seen just once. Both RNA and DNA were isolated together from approximately 20-30 mg of bulk tissue that had not been sorted. Viable tumor cell content exceeded 85% in every tumor sample.

This TCR was recovered from a man in his forties with primary liver carcinoma and hepatitis B virus infection. The chain links TRBV11-2 to TRBJ2-5; 11 bases map to TRBD1. The sequenced sample consisted of liver tumor tissue from sampling region 4. Subset described: tumor region T4, right-lateral pole. DNA for the CDR3: TGTGCCAGCAGCAGGACAGGGGGCAGGCAAGAGATCAAGTACTTC. Translation gives CASSRTGGRQEIKYF.